Following are 31 T cell receptor beta chains from one sample sequenced in a study of T-cell memory formation after mild COVID-19. TCRdb re-analysed the 5' RACE reads in MiXCR, keeping a single row per CDR3 protein. The repertoire holds under 300,000 distinct CDR3 sequences, with over 7% as singletons. Material for sequencing was PBMCs or a T cell subset sorted from them (not recorded which). The source is a man between 18 and 29 years old who had mild COVID-19 (a few samples of this study predate the infection). Cell type and time point are not known.

The chain recombines TRBV7-9 with TRBJ2-3; 7 bases line up with TRBD1. Germline V lookup: CDR1 SEHNR, CDR2 FQNEAQ (reference sequence). V lost 5 bases to trimming and J lost 0 bases; unmatched junction nucleotides: 8. The CDR3 has 16 amino acids. CDR3 sequence reads: CASSPRQGLSTDTQYF. The DNA for the CDR3 is TGTGCCAGCAGCCCGCGACAGGGCCTTAGCACAGATACGCAGTATTTT.

This clonotype was found many times. The chain has TRBV20-1 and TRBJ2-7, with TRBD2 as a possible D gene (6 bases). CDR3 size: 14 residues. Germline lookup yields CDR1 DFQATT and CDR2 SNEGSKA (reference sequence). The V end was cut by 0 bases, the J end by 2 bases, with 11 bases between. CDR3 sequence: CSARDRGGAYEQYF. As DNA, the CDR3 is TGCAGTGCTAGAGACCGTGGCGGGGCCTACGAGCAGTACTTC.

This rearrangement joins TRBV7-2 to TRBJ2-3; the D is unclear. The CDR3 is 15 amino acids. Looked up from germline, CDR1 is SGHTA and CDR2 is FQGNSA. Trimming removed 5 bases at V and 7 bases at J, with 19 bases between. Here the CDR3 DNA reads TGTGCCAGCAGCCGCTCGGGCCCACCCGGAAATACGCAGTATTTT. It encodes CASSRSGPPGNTQYF.

The genes are TRBV27 and TRBJ2-7, with 8 bases that match TRBD2. Germline V gives CDR1 MNHEY, CDR2 SMNVEV (reference sequence). With V trimmed by 5 bases and J by 6 bases, 3 bases remained unmatched. This CDR3 spans 12 amino acids. CDR3 residues: CASSPGGAEQYF. Here the CDR3 DNA reads TGTGCCAGCAGTCCCGGGGGGGCCGAGCAGTACTTC.

This clonotype turned up a few times. V usage is TRBV7-2 and J usage is TRBJ2-2; D is uncertain. CDR1 is SGHTA and CDR2 is FQGNSA in the germline V gene. V lost 6 bases and J lost 5, with 16 bases in between. This CDR3 has 15 residues. CDR3 amino acids: CASRSPSSDTGELFF. In nucleotides, the CDR3 is TGTGCCAGCAGGTCGCCCTCTTCGGATACCGGGGAGCTGTTTTTT.

A few counts support this clonotype. The V call is TRBV12-3 or TRBV12-4, the J call TRBJ1-2, with D tentatively TRBD1 (6 bases). V was shortened by 2 bases and J by 1 base, with 23 bases between the two germline ends. This CDR3 is built from 19 residues. The CDR3 sequence is CASSLIVRGYLRGNYGYTF. For the CDR3, the DNA is TGTGCCAGCAGTTTAATAGTGAGGGGGTATCTAAGAGGTAACTATGGCTACACCTTC.

The CDR3 sequence is CSATAGWNTEAFF. DNA for the CDR3: TGCAGTGCTACGGCAGGGTGGAACACTGAAGCTTTCTTT. This chain uses TRBV20-1 with TRBJ1-1, with D perhaps matching TRBD1 (5 bases). The length of the CDR3 is 13 residues. The germline gives CDR1 DFQATT, CDR2 SNEGSKA (reference sequence). Trimming shortened V by 4 bases and J by 1 base, and 10 bases separated the two germline ends.

The CDR3 loop is CASSLRPRGKAGNTIYF. DNA of the CDR3: TGTGCCAGTAGTCTGCGGCCCAGGGGGAAGGCTGGAAACACCATATATTTT. This chain connects TRBV19 to TRBJ1-3, with 7 bases lining up with TRBD1. CDR3 length: 17 residues. Germline V gene lookup returns CDR1 LNHDA and CDR2 SQIVND (reference sequence). With 5 bases clipped from V and 2 bases from J, the junction kept 12 bases outside the gene matches.

This clonotype was seen many times. J is TRBJ2-5 and V is TRBV7-9; possible D gene TRBD2, 6 bases. The V gene lost 8 bases and the J gene lost 6 bases, with 19 bases spanning the gap. From germline, CDR1 is SEHNR and CDR2 FQNEAQ (reference sequence). The CDR3 is made up of 14 amino acids. In DNA form, the CDR3 reads TGTGCCAGCCGAGTGGAGGGCCAGGGAAAGACCCAGTACTTC. Translated, it gives CASRVEGQGKTQYF. Full variable domain (missing parts from reference TRBV7-9 and TRBJ2-5): DTGVSQNPRHKITKRGQNVTFRCDPISEHNRLYWYRQTLGQGPEFLTYFQNEAQLEKSRLLSDRFSAERPKGSFSTLEIQRTEQGDSAMYLCASRVEGQGKTQYFGPGTRLLVL.

This clonotype was counted only a few times. J is TRBJ1-2 and V is TRBV7-9; D call uncertain. The germline V gene encodes CDR1 SEHNR and CDR2 FQNEAQ (reference sequence). The CDR3 loop spans 12 amino acids. The V end lost 1 base, the J end lost 4 bases, and 4 bases lay between the germline ends. CDR3 DNA: TGTGCCAGCAGCTTAGAGCCCTATGGCTACACCTTC. This sequence encodes CASSLEPYGYTF. Full variable domain (remainder filled in from reference TRBV7-9 and TRBJ1-2): DTGVSQNPRHKITKRGQNVTFRCDPISEHNRLYWYRQTLGQGPEFLTYFQNEAQLEKSRLLSDRFSAERPKGSFSTLEIQRTEQGDSAMYLCASSLEPYGYTFGSGTRLTVV.

This clonotype has more than one count but fewer than ten. The genes are TRBV20-1 and TRBJ1-2; D not certain. CDR1 is DFQATT and CDR2 is SNEGSKA in the germline V gene (reference sequence). Trimming took 6 bases from V and 3 from J, leaving 8 bases between them. This CDR3 has 11 amino acids. CDR3 coding DNA: TGCAGTGCCGGAGGCTACTATGGCTACACCTTC. Residues: CSAGGYYGYTF.

J is TRBJ2-7 and V is TRBV25-1; 7 bases align to TRBD1. This CDR3 has 14 residues. CDR1 is MGHDK, CDR2 SYGVNS, per germline. The junction had 5 bases not matched to a gene; V was cut back by 4 bases and J by 2 bases. CDR3 nucleotide sequence: TGTGCCAGCAGTGCGAGGACAGGACCCTACGAGCAGTACTTC. Protein sequence: CASSARTGPYEQYF.

This clonotype was counted ten times or more. Given the absence of the conserved phenylalanine or tryptophan at the CDR3 end, a read error is likely. Because the CDR3's place on the DNA is in doubt, the DNA is left out and the CDR3 is given as listed by TCRdb. The rearrangement links TRBV30 to TRBJ1-2; the DNA was not compared with TRBD1, the D call given in the table. The CDR3 comprises 10 residues, both ends counted. Germline V gene data show CDR1 as GTSNPN and CDR2 as SVGIG (reference sequence). This CDR3 is CAWDRDRAFL.

This clonotype was observed at least ten times. V is TRBV7-2 and J is TRBJ2-1, with D possibly matching TRBD1 (6 bases). V lost 6 bases to trimming and J lost 2 bases, with 11 bases between them. CDR1 and CDR2 from the germline V gene are SGHTA and FQGNSA. The length of the CDR3 is 14 residues. The CDR3 region is CASSFGGPYNEQFF. DNA of the CDR3: TGTGCCAGCAGTTTTGGGGGCCCCTACAATGAGCAGTTCTTC. Together with reference TRBV7-2 and TRBJ2-1, the CDR3 gives the full variable domain: GAGVSQSPSNKVTEKGKDVELRCDPISGHTALYWYRQSLGQGLEFLIYFQGNSAPDKSGLPSDRFSAERTGGSVSTLTIQRTQQEDSAVYLCASSFGGPYNEQFFGPGTRLTVL.

This clonotype was recorded at least ten times. The rearrangement links TRBV5-1 to TRBJ2-7, with TRBD2 matching 11 bases. The CDR3 has 14 residues. After removal of 0 bases from V and 6 bases from J, the junction contained 2 bases not matched to a gene. CDR1 and CDR2 (germline): SGHRS, YFSETQ. The CDR3 sequence is CASSLVLAGGEQYF. Here the CDR3 DNA reads TGCGCCAGCAGCTTGGTCCTAGCGGGAGGCGAGCAGTACTTC.

This clonotype was picked up a small number of times. The chain combines TRBV7-2 with TRBJ2-5; D remains ambiguous. The V and J ends lost 3 bases and 0 bases respectively, with 8 bases between them. This CDR3 is 14 amino acids long. The germline V gene encodes CDR1 SGHTA and CDR2 FQGNSA. In nucleotides, the CDR3 is TGTGCCAGCAGCTTCAGTAGACACCAAGAGACCCAGTACTTC. It yields the protein CASSFSRHQETQYF.

This chain connects TRBV25-1 to TRBJ1-2; 10 nucleotides line up with TRBD1. The V gene's germline CDR1 is MGHDK and CDR2 SYGVNS. V lost 4 bases, J lost 8 bases, and 7 bases stayed unmatched. The CDR3 length is 14 residues. CDR3: CASSGGTGALGYTF. As DNA, the CDR3 is TGTGCCAGCAGTGGAGGGACAGGGGCGTTGGGCTACACCTTC.

This clonotype was found a few times. V and J are TRBV5-1 and TRBJ1-3, with D tentatively TRBD1 (5 bases). The V gene's germline CDR1 is SGHRS and CDR2 YFSETQ. With 5 bases removed from V and 0 bases from J, the gap between germline ends came to 6 bases. The CDR3 is made up of 13 amino acids. CDR3 residues: CASRGTSGNTIYF. The CDR3 DNA reads TGCGCCAGCAGAGGGACCTCTGGAAACACCATATATTTT.

V usage is TRBV30 and J usage is TRBJ1-6; maybe TRBD1 (5 bases). Germline V gene lookup returns CDR1 GTSNPN and CDR2 SVGIG (reference sequence). The CDR3 has 14 residues. Trimming took 0 bases from V and 9 from J, leaving 12 bases between them. CDR3 sequence reads: CAWSVSGVRSPLHF. The CDR3 bases are TGTGCCTGGAGTGTATCGGGGGTTCGTTCACCCCTCCACTTT. The full variable domain, with the rest looked up from reference TRBV30 and TRBJ1-6, is SQTIHQWPATLVQPVGSPLSLECTVEGTSNPNLYWYRQAAGRGLQLLFYSVGIGQISSEVPQNLSASRPQDRQFILSSKKLLLSDSGFYLCAWSVSGVRSPLHFGNGTRLTVT.

This clonotype was detected a few times. This sequence joins TRBV12-3 or TRBV12-4 and TRBJ2-3; no clear D gene. The length of the CDR3 is 11 residues. V lost 7 bases, J lost 7 bases, and 9 bases lay in between. This chain's CDR3 is CASMVENTQYF. The CDR3 coding sequence is TGTGCCAGCATGGTGGAGAATACGCAGTATTTT.

This clonotype has a handful of counts. The chain combines TRBV12-3 or TRBV12-4 with TRBJ2-7; D may be TRBD1 (5 bases). V gave up 5 bases and J gave up 7 bases, with 18 bases separating them. The CDR3 spans 14 residues. This CDR3 reads CASSRPGAIWEQYF. CDR3 in DNA: TGTGCCAGCAGTCGCCCTGGGGCAATTTGGGAGCAGTACTTC.

The chain uses TRBV7-8 and TRBJ1-3, with no clear D. Germline V gene data show CDR1 as SGHVS and CDR2 as FQNEAQ. V lost 6 bases, J lost 0 bases, and 9 bases lay in between. This CDR3 contains 14 residues. CDR3 in DNA: TGTGCCAGCAGACTTTCGTCCTCTGGAAACACCATATATTTT. Its translation: CASRLSSSGNTIYF.

This clonotype has a handful of counts. The rearrangement links TRBV4-1 to TRBJ2-3; D is perhaps TRBD2 (6 bases). The V end lost 0 bases, the J end lost 11 bases, and 12 bases lay between the germline ends. The CDR3 loop spans 13 amino acids. CDR1 MGHRA and CDR2 YSYEKL come from the germline V gene. In DNA form, the CDR3 reads TGCGCCAGCAGCCAAGAGCGCGCGGGGAGGCAGTATTTT. Amino acid sequence: CASSQERAGRQYF.

This clonotype has a handful of counts. The J gene is TRBJ2-3, the V gene TRBV7-9; 8 bases fit TRBD2. The germline gives CDR1 SEHNR, CDR2 FQNEAQ (reference sequence). Trimming removed 5 bases from V and 1 base from J; junction bases left unmatched: 11. The CDR3 contains 17 residues. CDR3 nucleotide sequence: TGTGCCAGCAGCCGCCTAGGGCGGGGGGCTGGCACAGATACGCAGTATTTT. It codes for CASSRLGRGAGTDTQYF.

This clonotype showed up many times. The chain carries TRBV7-6 and TRBJ2-3; TRBD2 matches at 11 bases. V lost 5 bases, J lost 4 bases, and 14 bases stayed unmatched. The germline gives CDR1 SGHVS, CDR2 FNYEAQ. The CDR3 consists of 18 residues. CDR3 DNA sequence: TGTGCCAGCAGCGCTCCGCGGCGGCTAGCGGGGGGTTCAGATACGCAGTATTTT. Its translation is CASSAPRRLAGGSDTQYF.

This clonotype turned up a few times. The V call is TRBV20-1, the J call TRBJ2-2, with D hard to call. The CDR3 totals 15 residues. CDR1 is DFQATT and CDR2 is SNEGSKA in the germline V gene (reference sequence). The V gene lost 6 bases and the J gene lost 0 bases, with 14 bases spanning the gap. DNA of the CDR3: TGCAGTGCCTTTCAGTCTCGTTCGAACACCGGGGAGCTGTTTTTT. Translated: CSAFQSRSNTGELFF.

The chain recombines TRBV7-2 with TRBJ2-7; 8 bases map to TRBD2. The V gene's germline CDR1 is SGHTA and CDR2 FQGNSA. The CDR3 runs to 13 residues. J lost 5 bases, V lost 7 bases, and 7 bases had no gene match. CDR3 bases: TGTGCCAGCACCCCGGGGGGGCCAGACGAGCAGTACTTC. Amino acid sequence: CASTPGGPDEQYF.

The CDR3 loop reads CASSQHNRGGNTEAFF. The DNA for the CDR3 is TGCGCCAGCAGCCAACACAACAGGGGTGGTAACACTGAAGCTTTCTTT. The genes are TRBV5-1 and TRBJ1-1, with 7 positions matching TRBD1. The CDR3 has 16 residues. Germline V CDR1 and CDR2: SGHRS, YFSETQ. With 4 bases clipped from V and 2 bases from J, the junction kept 11 bases outside the gene matches.

The chain combines TRBV7-2 with TRBJ1-2; 12 bases match TRBD1. Germline V gene sequence: CDR1 SGHTA, CDR2 FQGNSA. CDR3 length: 15 residues. J gave up 7 bases and V 2 bases, and 5 bases lay outside the gene matches. This CDR3 reads CASSLPGQGAGGYTF. In nucleotides, the CDR3 is TGTGCCAGCAGCTTACCGGGACAGGGGGCTGGTGGCTACACCTTC.

This clonotype came up a few times. The rearrangement uses TRBV7-9 and TRBJ2-1, with 10 bases fitting TRBD2. The V and J ends lost 8 bases and 3 bases, in that order; junction bases with no gene match: 7. This CDR3 region has 15 residues. CDR1 and CDR2 (germline): SEHNR, FQNEAQ (reference sequence). The CDR3 protein is CASGHSGGLYNEQFF. In nucleotides, the CDR3 is TGTGCCAGCGGCCATAGCGGGGGGCTCTACAATGAGCAGTTCTTC. Full variable domain (remainder filled in from reference TRBV7-9 and TRBJ2-1): DTGVSQNPRHKITKRGQNVTFRCDPISEHNRLYWYRQTLGQGPEFLTYFQNEAQLEKSRLLSDRFSAERPKGSFSTLEIQRTEQGDSAMYLCASGHSGGLYNEQFFGPGTRLTVL.

This clonotype was counted only a few times. The rearrangement links TRBV18 to TRBJ2-7; the D call may be TRBD1 or TRBD2 (5 bases each). This CDR3 is 15 amino acids long. V was pared by 6 bases and J by 7 bases, with 22 bases between. CDR1 KGHSH and CDR2 LQKENI come from the germline V gene. CDR3 region: CASSPGVGTDREQYV. The DNA for the CDR3 is TGTGCCAGCTCCCCTGGGGTGGGGACCGATCGGGAGCAGTACGTC.